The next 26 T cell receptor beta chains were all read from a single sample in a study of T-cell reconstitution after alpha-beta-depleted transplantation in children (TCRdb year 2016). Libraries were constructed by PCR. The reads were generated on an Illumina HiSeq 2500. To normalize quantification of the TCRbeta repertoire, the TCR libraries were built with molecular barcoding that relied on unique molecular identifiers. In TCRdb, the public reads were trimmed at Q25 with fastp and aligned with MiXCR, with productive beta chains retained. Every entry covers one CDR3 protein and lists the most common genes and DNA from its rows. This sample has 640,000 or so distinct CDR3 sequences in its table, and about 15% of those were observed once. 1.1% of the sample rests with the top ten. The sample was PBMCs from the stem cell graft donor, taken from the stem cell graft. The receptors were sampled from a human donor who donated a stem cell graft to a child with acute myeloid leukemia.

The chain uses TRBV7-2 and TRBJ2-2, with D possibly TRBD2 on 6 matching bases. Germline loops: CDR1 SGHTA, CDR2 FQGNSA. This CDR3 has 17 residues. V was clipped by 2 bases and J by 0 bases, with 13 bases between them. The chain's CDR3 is CASSLTPGLTNTGELFF. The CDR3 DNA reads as TGTGCCAGCAGCTTAACCCCCGGACTAACGAACACCGGGGAGCTGTTTTTT. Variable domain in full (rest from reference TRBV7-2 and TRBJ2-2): GAGVSQSPSNKVTEKGKDVELRCDPISGHTALYWYRQSLGQGLEFLIYFQGNSAPDKSGLPSDRFSAERTGGSVSTLTIQRTQQEDSAVYLCASSLTPGLTNTGELFFGEGSRLTVL.

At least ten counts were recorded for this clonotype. The CDR3 DNA follows: TGTGCCAGCAGCTCCGGGACAGGTCAGGGGCGAGATACGCAGTATTTT. Translating it yields CASSSGTGQGRDTQYF. This chain uses TRBV7-9 with TRBJ2-3, with 8 bases aligning to TRBD1. Trimming removed 4 bases from V and 5 bases from J; junction bases left unmatched: 11. Germline lookup yields CDR1 SEHNR and CDR2 FQNEAQ (reference sequence). This CDR3 is 16 amino acids long.

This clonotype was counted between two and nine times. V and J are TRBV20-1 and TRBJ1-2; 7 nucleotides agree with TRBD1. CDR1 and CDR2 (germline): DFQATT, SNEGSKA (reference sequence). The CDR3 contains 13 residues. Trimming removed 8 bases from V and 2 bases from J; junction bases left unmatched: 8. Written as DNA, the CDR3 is TGCAGTACCCGGGACAGCGAAAACTATGGCTACACCTTC. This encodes CSTRDSENYGYTF.

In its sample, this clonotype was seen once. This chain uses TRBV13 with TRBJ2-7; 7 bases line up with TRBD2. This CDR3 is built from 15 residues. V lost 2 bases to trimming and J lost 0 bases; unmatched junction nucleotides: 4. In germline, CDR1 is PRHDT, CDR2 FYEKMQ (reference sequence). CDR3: CASSLRQRDSYEQYF. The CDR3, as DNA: TGTGCCAGCAGCTTAAGGCAGCGGGACTCCTACGAGCAGTACTTC.

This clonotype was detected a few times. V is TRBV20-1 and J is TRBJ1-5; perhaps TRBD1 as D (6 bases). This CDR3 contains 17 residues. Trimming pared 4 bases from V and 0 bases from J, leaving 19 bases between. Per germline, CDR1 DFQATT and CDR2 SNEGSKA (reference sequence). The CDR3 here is CSAKLPTGTYSNQPQHF. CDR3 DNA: TGCAGTGCTAAACTACCGACAGGCACTTATAGCAATCAGCCCCAGCATTTT.

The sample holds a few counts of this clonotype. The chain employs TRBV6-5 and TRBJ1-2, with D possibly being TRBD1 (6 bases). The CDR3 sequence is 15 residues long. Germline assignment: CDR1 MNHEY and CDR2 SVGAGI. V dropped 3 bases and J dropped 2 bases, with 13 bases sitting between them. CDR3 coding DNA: TGTGCCAGCAGTTATTCGGGGGCCCCGAACTATGGCTACACCTTC. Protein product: CASSYSGAPNYGYTF.

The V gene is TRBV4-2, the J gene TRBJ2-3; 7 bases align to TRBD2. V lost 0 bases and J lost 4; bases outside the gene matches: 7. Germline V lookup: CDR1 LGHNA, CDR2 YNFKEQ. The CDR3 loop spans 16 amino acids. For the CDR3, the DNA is TGTGCCAGCAGCCAAGACCCAGGAGCGGGGTCAGATACGCAGTATTTT. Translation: CASSQDPGAGSDTQYF.

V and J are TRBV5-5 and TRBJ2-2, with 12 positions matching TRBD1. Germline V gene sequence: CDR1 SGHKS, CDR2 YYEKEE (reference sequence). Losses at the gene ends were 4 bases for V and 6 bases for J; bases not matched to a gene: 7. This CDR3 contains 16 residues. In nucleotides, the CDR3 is TGTGCCAGCAGCCCTAGGGGACAGGGGGCTGCCGGGGAGCTGTTTTTT. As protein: CASSPRGQGAAGELFF. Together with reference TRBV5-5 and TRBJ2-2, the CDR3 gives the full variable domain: DAGVTQSPTHLIKTRGQQVTLRCSPISGHKSVSWYQQVLGQGPQFIFQYYEKEERGRGNFPDRFSARQFPNYSSELNVNALLLGDSALYLCASSPRGQGAAGELFFGEGSRLTVL.

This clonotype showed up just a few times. The CDR3 is CASRRGHSYEQYF. In nucleotides, the CDR3 is TGTGCCAGCAGGAGGGGACACTCCTACGAGCAGTACTTC. The chain is built from TRBV27 and TRBJ2-7; TRBD1 might be the D (6 bases). The germline V and J ends were trimmed by 6 bases and 0 bases, with 9 bases remaining between them. Germline CDR1 reads MNHEY; CDR2 reads SMNVEV (reference sequence). This CDR3 has 13 amino acids.

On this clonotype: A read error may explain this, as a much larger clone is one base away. The CDR3 DNA follows: TGCAGTGCTAGACCGGGGAATATGAACACTGAAGCTTTCTTT. This sequence encodes CSARPGNMNTEAFF. V and J are TRBV20-1 and TRBJ1-1; no clear D gene. Germline CDR1 reads DFQATT; CDR2 reads SNEGSKA (reference sequence). Between the trimmed V and J ends, which lost 2 bases and 0 bases, there was a span of 10 bases. CDR3 length equals 14 residues.

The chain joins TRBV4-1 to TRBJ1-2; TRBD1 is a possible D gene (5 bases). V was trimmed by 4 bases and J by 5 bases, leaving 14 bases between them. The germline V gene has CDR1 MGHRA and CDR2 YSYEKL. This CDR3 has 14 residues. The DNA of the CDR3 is TGCGCCAGCAGCCTAAGAGGGGATGGGTATGGCTACACCTTC. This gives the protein CASSLRGDGYGYTF.

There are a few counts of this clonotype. CDR3 sequence (DNA): TGTGCCAGCAGTCCCACCTCCTTGGAAGGCTACACCTTC. Its protein is CASSPTSLEGYTF. The V gene is TRBV12-3 or TRBV12-4, the J gene TRBJ1-2; no clear D. V was clipped by 5 bases and J by 8 bases, with 15 bases between them. The CDR3 is 13 amino acids.

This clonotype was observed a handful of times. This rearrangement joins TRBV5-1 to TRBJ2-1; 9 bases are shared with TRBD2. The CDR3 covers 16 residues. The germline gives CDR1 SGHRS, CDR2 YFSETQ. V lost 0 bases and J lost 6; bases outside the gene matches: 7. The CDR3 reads CASSLVAAGGSNEQFF. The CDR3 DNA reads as TGCGCCAGCAGCTTGGTAGCTGCGGGGGGGTCCAATGAGCAGTTCTTC.

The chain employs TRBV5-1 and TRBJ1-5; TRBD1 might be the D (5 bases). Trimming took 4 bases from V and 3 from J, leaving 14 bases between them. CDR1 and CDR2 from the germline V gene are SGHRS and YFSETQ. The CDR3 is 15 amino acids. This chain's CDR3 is CASSPDMGLNQPQHF. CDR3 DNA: TGCGCCAGCAGCCCGGACATGGGCCTCAATCAGCCCCAGCATTTT.

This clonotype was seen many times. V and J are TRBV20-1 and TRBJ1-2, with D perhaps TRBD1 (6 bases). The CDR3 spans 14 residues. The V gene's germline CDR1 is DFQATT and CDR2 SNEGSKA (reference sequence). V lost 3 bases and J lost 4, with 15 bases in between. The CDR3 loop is CSASATGSSYGYTF. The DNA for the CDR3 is TGCAGTGCTAGTGCAACAGGGTCCTCCTATGGCTACACCTTC.

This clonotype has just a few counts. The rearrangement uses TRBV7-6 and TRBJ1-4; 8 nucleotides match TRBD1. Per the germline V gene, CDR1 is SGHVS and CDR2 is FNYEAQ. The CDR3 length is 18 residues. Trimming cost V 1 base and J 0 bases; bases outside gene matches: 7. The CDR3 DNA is TGTGCCAGCAGCTTAGGACAGGGGTTTAAGGCAACTAATGAAAAACTGTTTTTT. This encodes CASSLGQGFKATNEKLFF.

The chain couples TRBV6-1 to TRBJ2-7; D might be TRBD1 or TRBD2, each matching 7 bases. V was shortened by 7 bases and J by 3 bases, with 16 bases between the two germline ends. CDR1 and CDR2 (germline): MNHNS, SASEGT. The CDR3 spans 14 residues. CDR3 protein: CASTSGRGHYEQYV. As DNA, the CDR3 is TGTGCCAGCACCTCGGGGAGGGGGCACTACGAGCAGTACGTC.

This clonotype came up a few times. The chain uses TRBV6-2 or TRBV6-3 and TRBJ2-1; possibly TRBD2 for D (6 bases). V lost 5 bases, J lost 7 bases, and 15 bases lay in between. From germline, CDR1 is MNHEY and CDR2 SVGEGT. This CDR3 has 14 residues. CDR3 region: CASSPGTPINEQFF. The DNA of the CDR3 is TGTGCCAGCAGTCCCGGGACTCCTATAAATGAGCAGTTCTTC.

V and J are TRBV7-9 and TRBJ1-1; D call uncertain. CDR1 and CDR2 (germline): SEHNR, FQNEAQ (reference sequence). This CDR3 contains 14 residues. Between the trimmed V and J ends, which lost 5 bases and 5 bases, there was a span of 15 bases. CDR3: CASSSGKGWTEAFF. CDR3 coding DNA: TGTGCCAGCAGCAGCGGTAAGGGATGGACTGAAGCTTTCTTT.

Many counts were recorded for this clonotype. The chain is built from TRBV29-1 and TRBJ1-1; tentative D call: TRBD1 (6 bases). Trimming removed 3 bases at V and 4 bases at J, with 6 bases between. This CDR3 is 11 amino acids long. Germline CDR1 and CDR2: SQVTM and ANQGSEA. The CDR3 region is CSVETGTEAFF. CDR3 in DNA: TGCAGCGTTGAGACAGGCACTGAAGCTTTCTTT.

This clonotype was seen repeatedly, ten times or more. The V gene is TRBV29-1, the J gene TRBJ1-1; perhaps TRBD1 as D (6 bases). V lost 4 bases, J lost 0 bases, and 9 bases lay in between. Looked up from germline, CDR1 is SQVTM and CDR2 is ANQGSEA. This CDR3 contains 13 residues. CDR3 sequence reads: CSVGGGVNTEAFF. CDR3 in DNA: TGCAGCGTTGGAGGGGGAGTGAACACTGAAGCTTTCTTT.

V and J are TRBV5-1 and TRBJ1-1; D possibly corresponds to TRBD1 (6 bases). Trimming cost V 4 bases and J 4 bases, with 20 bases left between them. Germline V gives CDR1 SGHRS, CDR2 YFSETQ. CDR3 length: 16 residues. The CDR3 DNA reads TGCGCCAGCAGCCCTTACCCGGACAGTGATATCACTGAAGCTTTCTTT. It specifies CASSPYPDSDITEAFF.

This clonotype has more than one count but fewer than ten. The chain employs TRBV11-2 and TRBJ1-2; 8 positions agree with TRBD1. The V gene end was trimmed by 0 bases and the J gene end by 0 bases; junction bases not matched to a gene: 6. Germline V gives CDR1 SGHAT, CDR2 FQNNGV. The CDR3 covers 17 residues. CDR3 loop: CASSLDVGTGPNYGYTF. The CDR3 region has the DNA TGTGCCAGCAGCTTAGATGTCGGGACAGGCCCTAACTATGGCTACACCTTC.

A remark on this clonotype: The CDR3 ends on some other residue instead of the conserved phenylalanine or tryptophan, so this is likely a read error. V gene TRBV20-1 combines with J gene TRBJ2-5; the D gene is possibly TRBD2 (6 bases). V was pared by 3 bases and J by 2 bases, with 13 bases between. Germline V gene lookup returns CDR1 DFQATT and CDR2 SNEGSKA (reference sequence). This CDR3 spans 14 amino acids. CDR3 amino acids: CSARGWGDQETQYS. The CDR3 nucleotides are TGCAGTGCTAGGGGGTGGGGGGATCAAGAGACCCAGTACTCC.

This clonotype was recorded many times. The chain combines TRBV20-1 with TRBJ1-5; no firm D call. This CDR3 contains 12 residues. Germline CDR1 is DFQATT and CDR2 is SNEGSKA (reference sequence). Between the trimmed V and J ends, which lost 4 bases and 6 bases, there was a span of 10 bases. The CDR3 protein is CSAKDVAQPQHF. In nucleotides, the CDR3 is TGCAGTGCTAAAGACGTGGCTCAGCCCCAGCATTTT.

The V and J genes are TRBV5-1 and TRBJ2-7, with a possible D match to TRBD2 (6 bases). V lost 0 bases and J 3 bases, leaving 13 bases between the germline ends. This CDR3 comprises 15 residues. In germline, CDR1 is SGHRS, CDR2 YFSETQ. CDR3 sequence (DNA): TGCGCCAGCAGCTTGGACGGGGGTTTAGGCTACGAGCAGTACGTC. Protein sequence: CASSLDGGLGYEQYV.